Below are 23 T cell receptor beta chains sequenced from a single sample in a study of cytomegalovirus exposure and HLA in healthy donors. PCR involved 60 Vbeta and 13 Jbeta primers. The data were produced by immunoSEQ multiplex PCR, yet TCRdb's version contains in-frame clones alone and is incomplete. The sample carries about 120,000 clones, more than 60% recorded once. The sequenced material came from PBMCs. The receptors were gathered from a woman aged 35 to 49 in good health and CMV-seropositive.

V and J are TRBV14 and TRBJ1-2; D might be TRBD1 (5 bases). Germline CDR1 is SGHDN and CDR2 is FVKESK. This CDR3 has 15 residues. V dropped 1 base and J dropped 8 bases, with 17 bases sitting between them. CDR3 nucleotides: TGTGCCAGCAGCCAAGTACAGGAGGGTGTCGGCGGCTACACCTTC. Encoded protein: CASSQVQEGVGGYTF.

As for this clone: Other DNA sequences in the sample encode the same CDR3. The genes are TRBV19 and TRBJ1-1; D is unresolved. Trimming removed 2 bases from V and 1 base from J, with 5 bases in between. Per germline, CDR1 LNHDA and CDR2 SQIVND (reference sequence). The CDR3 loop spans 13 amino acids. This CDR3 reads CASSIRGNTEAFF. The CDR3 region has the DNA TGTGCCAGTAGTATACGGGGGAACACTGAAGCTTTCTTT.

The chain uses TRBV28 and TRBJ2-7; 7 bases agree with TRBD2. The CDR3 sequence is 16 residues long. Germline loops: CDR1 MDHEN, CDR2 SYDVKM. V shed 3 bases, J shed 6 bases, and the junction held 14 bases outside the gene matches. CDR3 amino acids: CASSFRASGTMGEQYF. CDR3 DNA: TGTGCCAGCAGTTTCCGGGCTAGCGGCACCATGGGCGAGCAGTACTTC.

This chain links TRBV7-9 with TRBJ2-2; TRBD1 is a possible D gene (7 bases). Germline V gene data show CDR1 as SEHNR and CDR2 as FQNEAQ (reference sequence). This CDR3 region has 16 residues. Trimming cost V 2 bases and J 7 bases, with 17 bases left between them. CDR3 nucleotide sequence: TGTGCCAGCAGCTTAAGGATCGCAGGGGGGAGCGGGGAGCTGTTTTTT. This codes for CASSLRIAGGSGELFF.

V and J are TRBV27 and TRBJ1-4; the match to TRBD1 covers 10 bases. J gave up 10 bases and V 5 bases, and 7 bases lay outside the gene matches. This CDR3 has 14 residues. Germline-derived CDR1 and CDR2 are MNHEY and SMNVEV (reference sequence). The CDR3 bases are TGTGCCAGCAGTCCGGGACAGGGGATAGTAAAACTGTTTTTT. It is translated as CASSPGQGIVKLFF.

As DNA, the CDR3 is TGTGCCAGCAGCATGACTAGCGGGGGGGATCAAGAGACCCAGTACTTC. This translates into CASSMTSGGDQETQYF. V is TRBV11-3 and J is TRBJ2-5; 14 bases map to TRBD2. Looked up from germline, CDR1 is SGHNT and CDR2 is YENEEA. This CDR3 comprises 16 residues. J lost 2 bases, V lost 5 bases, and 4 bases had no gene match.

This clone was seen more than once but under ten times. The chain employs TRBV19 and TRBJ1-4, with unresolved D. Germline-derived CDR1 and CDR2 are LNHDA and SQIVND (reference sequence). Trimming pared 2 bases from V and 7 bases from J, leaving 11 bases between. The CDR3 is made up of 14 amino acids. The CDR3 coding sequence is TGTGCCAGTAGTATACGTGGGGAGCGTGAAAAACTGTTTTTT. Encoded protein: CASSIRGEREKLFF.

V is TRBV2 and J is TRBJ2-1, with D unresolved. Trimming cost V 7 bases and J 0 bases, with 10 bases left between them. Germline CDR1 is SNHLY and CDR2 is FYNNEI. This CDR3 region has 14 residues. CDR3 residues: CASKAGSSYNEQFF. The CDR3 DNA is TGTGCCAGCAAGGCAGGCAGCTCCTACAATGAGCAGTTCTTC.

The chain is built from TRBV27 and TRBJ1-3; D not certain. The germline V gene has CDR1 MNHEY and CDR2 SMNVEV (reference sequence). V lost 3 bases and J lost 1, with 7 bases in between. This CDR3 region has 14 residues. The CDR3, as DNA: TGTGCCAGCAGTTTGGCCGCTTCTGGAAACACCATATATTTT. It is translated as CASSLAASGNTIYF.

The chain uses TRBV6-1 and TRBJ2-1; D may be TRBD1 (5 bases). The CDR3 is made up of 15 amino acids. CDR1 and CDR2 from the germline V gene are MNHNS and SASEGT. With 0 bases removed from V and 0 bases from J, the gap between germline ends came to 6 bases. The CDR3 DNA reads as TGTGCCAGCAGTGAAGCAGGGGACTCCTACAATGAGCAGTTCTTC. The encoded protein is CASSEAGDSYNEQFF.

The chain couples TRBV20-1 to TRBJ2-1; 9 bases are a match to TRBD2. The CDR3 loop spans 11 amino acids. The germline V gene has CDR1 DFQATT and CDR2 SNEGSKA (reference sequence). CDR3 amino acids: CASGKYNEQFF. In DNA form, the CDR3 reads TGCGCTAGCGGGAAATACAATGAGCAGTTCTTC.

This chain joins TRBV7-9 and TRBJ2-1; D perhaps matches TRBD1 (6 bases). V shed 2 bases and J shed 1 base, with 6 bases lying between them. CDR1 is SEHNR and CDR2 is FQNEAQ in the germline V gene (reference sequence). The CDR3 runs to 14 residues. The CDR3 region has the DNA TGTGCCAGCAGCTTAACAGGGTCCTACAATGAGCAGTTCTTC. It specifies CASSLTGSYNEQFF.

This clone was found once. J is TRBJ2-7 and V is TRBV19; TRBD1 is a possible D gene (8 bases). The germline CDR1 and CDR2 sequences are LNHDA and SQIVND (reference sequence). CDR3 length equals 14 residues. Trimming stripped 5 bases from V and 3 bases from J, with 14 bases between. CDR3 in DNA: TGTGCCAGTAGTTTCACAGGGGGGGACTACGAGCAGTACTTC. Residues: CASSFTGGDYEQYF.

The J gene is TRBJ1-2, the V gene TRBV5-8; D possibly corresponds to TRBD1 (5 bases). The germline V and J ends were trimmed by 0 bases and 8 bases, with 11 bases remaining between them. The CDR3 has 13 amino acids. CDR1 SGHTS and CDR2 YDEGEE come from the germline V gene. In DNA, the CDR3 is TGTGCCAGCAGCTTGGAGGCAGGGTTGGGCTACACCTTC. Translation: CASSLEAGLGYTF.

This chain uses TRBV9 with TRBJ2-1; D gene uncertain. The CDR3 sequence is 12 residues long. V gave up 0 bases and J gave up 9 bases, with 7 bases separating them. Germline loops: CDR1 SGDLS, CDR2 YYNGEE. CDR3 sequence reads: CASSVAFGEQFF. Here the CDR3 DNA reads TGTGCCAGCAGCGTAGCCTTCGGTGAGCAGTTCTTC.

CDR3 nucleotide sequence: TGTGCCAGCAGCATTCAGGGGAACGAAAAACTGTTTTTT. Translation: CASSIQGNEKLFF. The chain recombines TRBV5-4 with TRBJ1-4; tentatively, D is TRBD1 (6 bases). Trimming shortened V by 4 bases and J by 8 bases, and 12 bases separated the two germline ends. Germline CDR1 is SGHNT and CDR2 is YYREEE (reference sequence). CDR3 length: 13 residues.

CDR3 nucleotides: TGTGCCAGCAGCCGGACCAGGGCGAGTTACGAGCAGTACTTC. This encodes CASSRTRASYEQYF. The rearrangement links TRBV11-3 to TRBJ2-7; D may be TRBD1 (5 bases). The CDR3 has 14 amino acids. With 5 bases removed from V and 4 bases from J, the gap between germline ends came to 15 bases. CDR1 SGHNT and CDR2 YENEEA come from the germline V gene.

This clone was seen a few times. The chain employs TRBV5-1 and TRBJ2-5; D is perhaps TRBD2 (5 bases). The germline gives CDR1 SGHRS, CDR2 YFSETQ. CDR3 length equals 13 residues. Trimming cost V 3 bases and J 3 bases, with 9 bases left between them. DNA of the CDR3: TGCGCCAGCAGCTACGCGGGCGAAGAGACCCAGTACTTC. As protein: CASSYAGEETQYF.

This clone was picked up a small number of times. The chain joins TRBV9 to TRBJ2-3, with 8 bases identical to TRBD2. CDR3 size: 14 residues. Losses at the gene ends were 3 bases for V and 3 bases for J; bases not matched to a gene: 3. Per germline, CDR1 SGDLS and CDR2 YYNGEE. This chain's CDR3 is CASSAAGGTDTQYF. The CDR3 DNA is TGTGCCAGCAGCGCCGCGGGGGGAACAGATACGCAGTATTTT. Drawing the rest from reference TRBV9 and TRBJ2-3, the complete variable domain is DSGVTQTPKHLITATGQRVTLRCSPRSGDLSVYWYQQSLDQGLQFLIQYYNGEERAKGNILERFSAQQFPDLHSELNLSSLELGDSALYFCASSAAGGTDTQYFGPGTRLTVL.

This clone was seen more than once but under ten times. The genes are TRBV5-1 and TRBJ2-3, with TRBD1 identical over 11 bases. V was clipped by 5 bases and J by 4 bases; unmatched bases: 6. The CDR3 spans 15 residues. The germline V gene encodes CDR1 SGHRS and CDR2 YFSETQ. CDR3 sequence: CASRNGQGAPDTQYF. The CDR3 DNA sequence: TGCGCCAGCAGAAATGGACAGGGGGCCCCAGATACGCAGTATTTT. Together with reference TRBV5-1 and TRBJ2-3, the CDR3 gives the full variable domain: KAGVTQTPRYLIKTRGQQVTLSCSPISGHRSVSWYQQTPGQGLQFLFEYFSETQRNKGNFPGRFSGRQFSNSRSEMNVSTLELGDSALYLCASRNGQGAPDTQYFGPGTRLTVL.

This clone came up a few times. The J gene is TRBJ1-4, the V gene TRBV18; possible D gene TRBD1, 5 bases. The CDR3 spans 14 residues. V lost 1 base and J 6 bases, leaving 9 bases between the germline ends. CDR1 and CDR2 (germline): KGHSH, LQKENI. CDR3 in amino acids: CASSPQGLDEKLFF. The CDR3 DNA reads as TGTGCCAGCTCACCACAGGGGTTGGATGAAAAACTGTTTTTT.

This sequence joins TRBV19 and TRBJ1-5; D not certain. The CDR3 spans 16 residues. Trimming took off 5 bases at V and 4 bases at J, with 18 bases between the two ends. Germline V gene data show CDR1 as LNHDA and CDR2 as SQIVND (reference sequence). The CDR3 here is CASSPGGPEKNQPQHF. CDR3 DNA: TGTGCCAGTAGTCCAGGCGGGCCGGAGAAGAATCAGCCCCAGCATTTT.

The chain links TRBV6-4 to TRBJ2-7; 12 nucleotides agree with TRBD1. J gave up 7 bases and V 3 bases, and 10 bases lay outside the gene matches. CDR1 and CDR2 from the germline V gene are MRHNA and SNTAGT. The CDR3 has 16 residues. CDR3 nucleotide sequence: TGTGCCAGCAGTGAAAATGGGGGACAGGGGGCGCAAGAGCAGTACTTC. Protein sequence: CASSENGGQGAQEQYF.